This is a list of T cell receptor beta chains from one sample in a study of T cells in Graves' hyperthyroidism and ophthalmopathy. TCRdb re-analysed the multiplex PCR reads in MiXCR, keeping a single row per CDR3 protein. The sample has around 490,000 distinct CDR3 sequences; 15% to 20% are singletons. The sequenced sample was blood. All receptors come from a middle-aged man with Graves' ophthalmopathy. CDR3s include the opening cysteine and the closing phenylalanine or tryptophan. Fields, in order: clone size, CDR3 length, V gene, J gene, D gene, CDR3 DNA, CDR3 protein. The D gene is left open where the match is weak. Only some rows state a clone size, as once, few, many or a class for expanded clones.

>.|16|TRBV7-6|TRBJ1-1|TRBD1
TGTGCCAGCAGCTTACCCAGGACAGGGTCATCCACTGAAGCTTTCTTT
CASSLPRTGSSTEAFF
>many|14|TRBV6-1|TRBJ2-7|.
TGTGCCAGCATCAACGGAGGGGGCACCTACGAGCAGTACTTC
CASINGGGTYEQYF
>.|14|TRBV20-1|TRBJ1-2|.
TGCAGTGCTAGCCTCAGGGTAGCTAACTATGGCTACACCTTC
CSASLRVANYGYTF
>.|13|TRBV6-2/TRBV6-3|TRBJ2-7|.
TGTGCCAGCAGGCGACATTCGACCTACGAGCAGTACTTC
CASRRHSTYEQYF
>.|16|TRBV28|TRBJ2-3|TRBD2
TGTGCCGCCGGGGGTAGCGGGGGCCAAAGCACAGATACGCAGTATTTT
CAAGGSGGQSTDTQYF
>.|17|TRBV7-2|TRBJ2-7|.
TGTGCCAGCAGCCCCCCCCAGGGGTCCCGCAGCTCCTACGAGCAGTACTTC
CASSPPQGSRSSYEQYF
>few|14|TRBV2|TRBJ1-5|.
TGTGCCAGCGGAAGGGACCTTAGCAATCAGCCCCAGCATTTT
CASGRDLSNQPQHF
>few|15|TRBV7-6|TRBJ2-5|.
TGTGCCAGCAGCTTAGCTAGCGGCAACCAAGAGACCCAGTACTTC
CASSLASGNQETQYF
>many|14|TRBV28|TRBJ1-2|.
TGTGCCAGCAGTGTGGGGCGCGGTAAAGATGGCTACACCTTC
CASSVGRGKDGYTF
>.|19|TRBV10-3|TRBJ2-6|TRBD1
TGTGCCATCAGTGAGTCCCCGGGACAGGGATACTCTGGGGCCAACGTCCTGACTTTC
CAISESPGQGYSGANVLTF
>.|15|TRBV27|TRBJ2-7|TRBD1
TGTGCCAGCAGGGGAGGACAGGGGATTCGCTACGAGCAGTACTTC
CASRGGQGIRYEQYF
>.|13|TRBV11-2|TRBJ2-2|.
TGTGCCAGCAGCTCTGGACCGGCTGGGGAGCTGTTTTTT
CASSSGPAGELFF
>.|16|TRBV7-8|TRBJ2-5|TRBD2
TGTGCCAGCAGCTGGTTCGGCGGGGGGCCGGGAGAGACCCAGTGCTTC
CASSWFGGGPGETQCF
>.|14|TRBV14|TRBJ2-1|.
TGTGCCAGCAGCCAACCCGGCCAATACAATGAGCAGTTCTTC
CASSQPGQYNEQFF
>.|15|TRBV12-3/TRBV12-4|TRBJ2-1|.
TGTGCCAGCAGTGGGAGACCCCCTTTATCCAATGAGCAGTTCTTC
CASSGRPPLSNEQFF
>few|15|TRBV20-1|TRBJ2-1|.
TGCAGTGTTCGCCCGACCGGACCTTCTGATCGGGAGCAGTTCTTC
CSVRPTGPSDREQFF
>.|13|TRBV6-1|TRBJ1-1|.
TGTGCCAGCAGTGAGTTGGAGTTCACTGAAGCTTTCTTT
CASSELEFTEAFF
>.|13|TRBV12-3/TRBV12-4|TRBJ2-5|.
TGTGCTTCGGTTTCGGGGCCGCAAGAGACCCAGTACTTC
CASVSGPQETQYF
>few|11|TRBV12-3/TRBV12-4|TRBJ2-7|.
TGTGCCAGCAGTTGGCTCTCCGAGCAGTACTTC
CASSWLSEQYF
>many|15|TRBV11-2|TRBJ2-7|.
TGTGCCAGCAGTTCTAGACGAGGGTTGCCCTACGAGCAGTACTTC
CASSSRRGLPYEQYF
>many|16|TRBV2|TRBJ1-2|.
TGTGCCAGCAGCAAAGGCGGTGAAAGGGGCAACTATGGCTACACCTTC
CASSKGGERGNYGYTF
>.|15|TRBV5-5|TRBJ2-3|TRBD1
TGTGCCAGCAGCCCGATAGAAGGGGGCCTAGATACGCAGTATTTT
CASSPIEGGLDTQYF
>.|16|TRBV7-6|TRBJ2-3|TRBD2
TGTGCCAGCAGCTTAGGGCGGGAGTGGGAAACAGATACGCAGTATTTT
CASSLGREWETDTQYF
>.|16|TRBV18|TRBJ2-1|TRBD2
TGTGCCAGCTCGCCGCCTTATAGCGGGAGATACAATGAGCAGTTCTTC
CASSPPYSGRYNEQFF
>.|17|TRBV25-1|TRBJ2-5|TRBD2
TGTGCCAGCAGTGATCGGGTGTTACTAGCGGGAGGAGAGACCCAGTACTTC
CASSDRVLLAGGETQYF
>.|16|TRBV5-1|TRBJ2-5|TRBD1
TGCGCCAGCAGCTCCCGACAGGGGGCGCGGCAAGAGACCCAGTACTTC
CASSSRQGARQETQYF
>.|14|TRBV5-1|TRBJ1-1|TRBD1
TGCGCCAGCAGCTTGGGCTACAGGGGCACTGAAGCTTTCTTT
CASSLGYRGTEAFF
>.|12|TRBV9|TRBJ1-1|.
TGTGCCAGCAGCGTAGTGCGGGGGGAAGCTTTCTTT
CASSVVRGEAFF
>.|16|TRBV30|TRBJ2-1|TRBD2
TGTGCCTGGAGTGATGAGACTAGCGGGAGGTGGTATGAGCAGTTCTTC
CAWSDETSGRWYEQFF
>.|16|TRBV10-2|TRBJ1-1|.
TGCGCCAGCAGTGAGTCGTGGGGGGGGAGGAGCACTGAAGCTTTCTTT
CASSESWGGRSTEAFF
>.|15|TRBV7-6|TRBJ2-7|TRBD2
TGTGCCAGCAGCCGAGGGACTAGCGGGAAGGATGAGCAGTACTTC
CASSRGTSGKDEQYF
>few|13|TRBV7-3|TRBJ2-2|.
TGTGCCAGCAGCAGACAGACCACCGGGGAGCTGTTTTTT
CASSRQTTGELFF
>many|15|TRBV5-1|TRBJ2-7|.
TGCGCCAGCGCCCTCGGCGGCGGGATGGGCTACGAGCAGTACTTC
CASALGGGMGYEQYF
>few|13|TRBV6-1|TRBJ2-7|.
TGTGCCAGCAGACTCAAAAAGGTTGACGAGCAGTACTTC
CASRLKKVDEQYF
>.|16|TRBV28|TRBJ2-2|.
TGTGCCAGCAGCCCTGATCGGGGCACGAACACCGGGGAGCTGTTTTTT
CASSPDRGTNTGELFF
>.|15|TRBV6-9|TRBJ2-1|TRBD2
TGTGCCAGCACTTTGACTAGCGGGACCCACAATGAGCAGTTCTTC
CASTLTSGTHNEQFF
>.|16|TRBV6-5|TRBJ1-2|.
TGTGCCAACAGTTACCAGGGGTGTTCGTATTCGCAATGCTACACCTTC
CANSYQGCSYSQCYTF
>few|13|TRBV6-1|TRBJ2-1|.
TGTGCCAGCAGTGAGACTCGTCAGAATGAGCAGTTCTTC
CASSETRQNEQFF
>once|17|TRBV5-8|TRBJ1-1|.
TGTGCCAGCAGCTTGTCCGCGGGGGGTGCTAGAAGGATTGAAGCTTTCTTT
CASSLSAGGARRIEAFF
>.|15|TRBV20-1|TRBJ2-5|TRBD1
TGCAGTGCTAGTCCAGGCCGGGACAGTGAAAATTCTCAGTACTTC
CSASPGRDSENSQYF
>.|13|TRBV7-8|TRBJ2-7|.
TGTGCCAGCAGCCCCGGATTCGCCTACGAGCAGTACTTC
CASSPGFAYEQYF
>.|15|TRBV6-2/TRBV6-3|TRBJ1-5|TRBD1
TGTGCCAGCAGAAGACAGGGGTGGGTCAATCAGCCCCAGCATTTT
CASRRQGWVNQPQHF
>.|15|TRBV28|TRBJ2-1|.
TGTGCCAGCAGTTTCGGCGCTAGCAGGAGGGATGAGCAGTTCTTC
CASSFGASRRDEQFF
>once|13|TRBV19|TRBJ1-2|TRBD1
TGTGCCAGTTCGGGGACAGGAGGGTACGGCTACACCTTC
CASSGTGGYGYTF
>few|12|TRBV10-3|TRBJ1-2|.
TGTGCCATCAGTGGACAGAGCTATGGCTACACCTTC
CAISGQSYGYTF
>few|15|TRBV3-1|TRBJ1-5|.
TGTGCCAGCAGCCAAGGGACAGCGAACAATCAGCCCCAGCATTTT
CASSQGTANNQPQHF
>many|14|TRBV7-2|TRBJ2-7|TRBD2
TGTGCCAGCAGCTTACGGCGGGAGGGCTACGAGCAGTACTTC
CASSLRREGYEQYF
>.|13|TRBV20-1|TRBJ1-5|TRBD1
TGCAGTGCTAGGGTAGGGGGCAATCAGTCCCAGCATTTT
CSARVGGNQSQHF
>.|16|TRBV29-1|TRBJ2-3|.
TGCAGCGTTGCTAACCCAGGGGGGACAAGCACAGATACGCAGTATTTT
CSVANPGGTSTDTQYF
>.|17|TRBV7-7|TRBJ2-1|.
TGTGCTAGCAGCTTATTTGCCTTTAGTGGGACTGGGAGTGAGCAGTTCTTC
CASSLFAFSGTGSEQFF
>.|15|TRBV28|TRBJ1-6|.
TGTGCCGGCAGTTACTCTCGGGGGCTAAATTCACCCCTCCACTTT
CAGSYSRGLNSPLHF
>few|15|TRBV30|TRBJ2-7|TRBD1
TGTGCCTGGAGTGACACCGGGACAGGGTCCCTCGAGCAGTACTTC
CAWSDTGTGSLEQYF
>many|17|TRBV7-6|TRBJ2-7|.
TGTGCCAGCAGCTTAGGGGGGGTTTCTAAAAGGGCCTACGAGCAGTACTTC
CASSLGGVSKRAYEQYF
>.|14|TRBV12-3/TRBV12-4|TRBJ2-2|.
TGTGCCAGCACCCTACAGGGAGGCACCGGGGAGCTGTTTTTT
CASTLQGGTGELFF